A single sample gave rise to the 20 T cell receptor beta chains below, sequenced in a study of cytomegalovirus exposure and HLA in healthy donors. The PCR had 60 Vbeta and 13 Jbeta primers. Data came from immunoSEQ multiplex PCR; TCRdb stores just in-frame clones and leaves some out. The table includes tens of thousands of clones, around three quarters detected once. The source material was PBMCs. These receptor sequences come from a man in his fifties in good health and CMV-seronegative.

The gene calls are TRBV6-5 and TRBJ2-4, with D possibly being TRBD2 (6 bases). The CDR3 has 14 amino acids. Trimming left V 4 bases short and J 0 bases short, with 7 bases between. Germline V gene lookup returns CDR1 MNHEY and CDR2 SVGAGI. The DNA for the CDR3 is TGTGCCAGCAGTTCGGGACTAGCCAAAAACATTCAGTACTTC. Translated, it gives CASSSGLAKNIQYF.

The gene calls are TRBV10-1 and TRBJ1-2; D is uncertain. V was clipped by 4 bases and J by 0 bases, with 6 bases between them. This CDR3 spans 13 amino acids. Germline lookup yields CDR1 WNHNN and CDR2 SYGVQD (reference sequence). The CDR3, as DNA: TGCGCCAGCAGTGTATCGGCTAACTATGGCTACACCTTC. Translated, it gives CASSVSANYGYTF.

This rearrangement joins TRBV4-3 to TRBJ2-5, with 11 bases fitting TRBD2. The CDR3 is made up of 16 amino acids. The trim removed 0 bases at V and 3 bases at J, leaving 3 bases unmatched. Germline values: CDR1 LGHNA, CDR2 YSLEER. The CDR3 loop is CASSQEVGLAEETQYF. The DNA for the CDR3 is TGCGCCAGCAGCCAAGAGGTGGGACTAGCGGAAGAGACCCAGTACTTC.

This clone was detected once. The genes are TRBV5-4 and TRBJ1-5; D is perhaps TRBD1 (5 bases). This CDR3 has 16 amino acids. The germline gives CDR1 SGHNT, CDR2 YYREEE (reference sequence). V was shortened by 5 bases and J by 5 bases, with 20 bases between the two germline ends. The CDR3 here is CASSHPRTSNYQPQHF. The CDR3 DNA is TGTGCCAGCAGTCATCCTCGGACATCTAATTATCAGCCCCAGCATTTT.

The rearrangement joins TRBV5-1 to TRBJ1-1, with 7 bases matching TRBD1. Trimming cost V 3 bases and J 1 base; bases outside gene matches: 9. Looked up from germline, CDR1 is SGHRS and CDR2 is YFSETQ. The CDR3 is 16 residues long. CDR3 bases: TGCGCCAGCAGCTATAACCTCCGACAGGGGAACACTGAAGCTTTCTTT. Its protein product is CASSYNLRQGNTEAFF.

This chain links TRBV6-5 with TRBJ2-7, with 9 bases fitting TRBD1. Germline V gives CDR1 MNHEY, CDR2 SVGAGI. Germline trimming cut 6 bases from V and 5 bases from J; bases unmatched to any gene: 8. This CDR3 comprises 14 residues. The chain's CDR3 is CASSPTGTGNEQYF. The CDR3 DNA is TGTGCCAGCAGCCCGACCGGGACAGGGAACGAGCAGTACTTC.

This clone was recorded a few times. V is TRBV6-5 and J is TRBJ2-3, with 12 bases that match TRBD2. The CDR3 covers 15 residues. Per germline, CDR1 MNHEY and CDR2 SVGAGI. V shed 6 bases and J 3 bases; nucleotides not matched to a gene: 4. In DNA, the CDR3 is TGTGCCAGCAGCCGGACTAGCGGGGATACAGATACGCAGTATTTT. This translates into CASSRTSGDTDTQYF.

In this sample, this clone turned up a few times. The chain employs TRBV5-6 and TRBJ2-1; 8 bases fit TRBD1. This CDR3 spans 16 amino acids. The germline V gene has CDR1 SGHDT and CDR2 YYEEEE. The V and J ends lost 4 bases and 5 bases, in that order; junction bases with no gene match: 11. CDR3 nucleotide sequence: TGTGCCAGCAGCCCAGTGGACAGGGTTGGGGACAATGAGCAGTTCTTC. Encoded protein: CASSPVDRVGDNEQFF.

This clone was observed a handful of times. The chain couples TRBV6-5 to TRBJ1-3; D unresolved. V was clipped by 2 bases and J by 0 bases, with 11 bases between them. The germline gives CDR1 MNHEY, CDR2 SVGAGI. CDR3 size: 16 residues. Here the CDR3 reads CASSYIRPYSGNTIYF. The CDR3 coding sequence is TGTGCCAGCAGTTACATCAGGCCCTACTCTGGAAACACCATATATTTT.

The chain uses TRBV6-5 and TRBJ2-7; D perhaps matches TRBD2 (6 bases). From germline, CDR1 is MNHEY and CDR2 SVGAGI. The CDR3 totals 13 residues. The germline V and J ends were trimmed by 4 bases and 3 bases, with 10 bases remaining between them. CDR3 in DNA: TGTGCCAGCAGTTTATCGGGACTCTACGAGCAGTACTTC. Protein sequence: CASSLSGLYEQYF.

CDR3 protein: CASVVLVGGRGGDTEAFF. CDR3 coding DNA: TGTGCCAGCGTCGTTTTGGTAGGGGGCCGGGGCGGGGACACTGAAGCTTTCTTT. V is TRBV28 and J is TRBJ1-1; 7 bases line up with TRBD1. The J segment lost 3 bases and the V segment lost 8 bases, leaving 21 bases of the junction unmatched. The CDR3 length is 18 residues. In germline, CDR1 is MDHEN, CDR2 SYDVKM.

The rearrangement joins TRBV15 to TRBJ2-7; TRBD1 matches at 10 bases. V shed 5 bases and J 2 bases; nucleotides not matched to a gene: 9. This CDR3 contains 16 residues. The germline V gene has CDR1 LNHNV and CDR2 YYDKDF (reference sequence). The CDR3 region is CATSPGPDRGTYEQYF. The CDR3 region has the DNA TGTGCCACCAGCCCGGGCCCGGACAGGGGGACCTACGAGCAGTACTTC.

V gene TRBV19 combines with J gene TRBJ1-1, with 7 bases that match TRBD1. The germline gives CDR1 LNHDA, CDR2 SQIVND (reference sequence). CDR3 length equals 15 residues. J lost 4 bases, V lost 5 bases, and 10 bases had no gene match. CDR3 sequence reads: CASSLWDSHGTEAFF. The CDR3 DNA reads TGTGCCAGTAGTTTGTGGGACAGCCATGGCACTGAAGCTTTCTTT.

CDR3 residues: CATYIYRDGYTF. The CDR3 DNA reads TGTGCCACCTACATATACAGGGATGGCTACACCTTC. V usage is TRBV10-3 and J usage is TRBJ1-2; possibly TRBD1 for D (6 bases). CDR1 ENHRY and CDR2 SYGVKD come from the germline V gene. The CDR3 covers 12 residues. Trimming pared 10 bases from V and 6 bases from J, leaving 15 bases between.

This sequence joins TRBV10-2 and TRBJ1-1, with D uncertain. In germline, CDR1 is WSHSY, CDR2 SAAADI. Trimming pared 9 bases from V and 0 bases from J, leaving 5 bases between. The CDR3 consists of 11 residues. The CDR3 DNA reads as TGCGCCAGTTCATTGAACACTGAAGCTTTCTTT. Amino acid sequence: CASSLNTEAFF.

The chain recombines TRBV4-2 with TRBJ2-7, with TRBD1 matching over 7 bases. CDR3 length: 15 residues. Trimming at V came to 5 bases and at J to 1 base, leaving 8 bases not matched to a gene. Germline lookup yields CDR1 LGHNA and CDR2 YNFKEQ. This chain's CDR3 is CASSYYVQGSYEQYF. The CDR3 DNA sequence: TGTGCCAGCAGCTACTACGTACAGGGGTCCTACGAGCAGTACTTC.

The V and J genes are TRBV7-2 and TRBJ2-2, with 14 bases matching TRBD2. V lost 0 bases, J lost 6 bases, and 3 bases stayed unmatched. This CDR3 spans 17 amino acids. Per germline, CDR1 SGHTA and CDR2 FQGNSA. CDR3 bases: TGTGCCAGCAGCTTAGCGGGACTAGCGGGGGTCCCCGGGGAGCTGTTTTTT. This sequence encodes CASSLAGLAGVPGELFF.

The chain employs TRBV28 and TRBJ1-2; TRBD1 matches 11 bases. The germline V gene has CDR1 MDHEN and CDR2 SYDVKM. V was clipped by 6 bases and J by 7 bases; unmatched bases: 7. The CDR3 length is 14 residues. CDR3: CASRTSGTGGGYTF. CDR3 DNA: TGTGCCAGCAGGACCAGCGGGACAGGGGGTGGCTACACCTTC.

V usage is TRBV7-6 and J usage is TRBJ2-3; TRBD2 might be the D (5 bases). The CDR3 is 13 residues long. V was shortened by 5 bases and J by 5 bases, with 11 bases between the two germline ends. CDR1 and CDR2 from the germline V gene are SGHVS and FNYEAQ. The CDR3 protein is CASSPRRGDTQYF. For the CDR3, the DNA is TGTGCCAGCAGCCCTAGACGGGGAGATACGCAGTATTTT.

As DNA, the CDR3 is TGTGCCAGCAGCTGGGGGGGGCAGAACACTGAAGCTTTCTTT. Translated, it gives CASSWGGQNTEAFF. This sequence joins TRBV7-3 and TRBJ1-1; D is perhaps TRBD1 (6 bases). There are 14 residues in the CDR3. V was pared by 4 bases and J by 1 base, with 10 bases between. Germline V CDR1 and CDR2: SGHTA, FQGTGA.